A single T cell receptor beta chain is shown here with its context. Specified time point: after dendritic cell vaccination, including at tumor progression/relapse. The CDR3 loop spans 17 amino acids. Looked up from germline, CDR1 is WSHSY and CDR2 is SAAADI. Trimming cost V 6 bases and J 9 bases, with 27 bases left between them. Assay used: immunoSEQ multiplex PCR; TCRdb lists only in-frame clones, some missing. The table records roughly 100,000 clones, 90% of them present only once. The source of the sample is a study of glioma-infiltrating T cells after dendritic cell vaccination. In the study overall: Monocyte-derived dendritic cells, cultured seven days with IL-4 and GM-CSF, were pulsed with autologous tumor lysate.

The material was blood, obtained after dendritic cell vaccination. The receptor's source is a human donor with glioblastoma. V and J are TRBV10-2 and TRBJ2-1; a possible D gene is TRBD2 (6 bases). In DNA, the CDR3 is TGCGCCAGCAGGATGGACTCGGGGAGACAACACGGGGGTGAGCAGTTCTTC. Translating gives CASRMDSGRQHGGEQFF.